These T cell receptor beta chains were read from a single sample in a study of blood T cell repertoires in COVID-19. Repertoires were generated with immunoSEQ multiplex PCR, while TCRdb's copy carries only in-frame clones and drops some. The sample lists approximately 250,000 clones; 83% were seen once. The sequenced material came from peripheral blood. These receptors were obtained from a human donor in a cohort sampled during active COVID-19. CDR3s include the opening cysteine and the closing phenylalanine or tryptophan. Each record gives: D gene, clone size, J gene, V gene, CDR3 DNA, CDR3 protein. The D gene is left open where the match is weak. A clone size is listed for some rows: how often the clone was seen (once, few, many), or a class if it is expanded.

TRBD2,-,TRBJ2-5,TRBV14,TGTGCCAGCAGCCATTCTACGGGAGGGGAGACCCAGTACTTC,CASSHSTGGETQYF
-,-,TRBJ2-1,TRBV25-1,TGTGCCAGCAGTGAGTCCGGACTACTGGCCAATGAGCAGTTCTTC,CASSESGLLANEQFF
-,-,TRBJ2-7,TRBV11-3,TGTGCCAGCAGCTACCGGGGAGCCGGGAGTATCACCTACGAGCAGTACTTC,CASSYRGAGSITYEQYF
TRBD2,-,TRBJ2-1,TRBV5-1,TGCGCCAGCAGCTTGGTAAGGACTAGCGTAAATGAGCAGTTCTTC,CASSLVRTSVNEQFF
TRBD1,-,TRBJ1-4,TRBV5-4,TGTGCCAGCAGCCCGGGACAGGGGCCTGAAAAACTGTTTTTT,CASSPGQGPEKLFF
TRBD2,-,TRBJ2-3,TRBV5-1,TGCGCCAGCAGCGGAACCGGGACTAGCCTCTTCCGAGATACGCAGTATTTT,CASSGTGTSLFRDTQYF
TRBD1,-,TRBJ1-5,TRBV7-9,TGTGCCAGCAGCTCCCGACAGGGTACTATAGGGACCCAGCATTTT,CASSSRQGTIGTQHF
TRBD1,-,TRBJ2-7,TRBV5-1,TGCGCCAGCAGCTTCGAAGTCCCGTTGGGGGACAGTTCCTACGAGCAGTACTTC,CASSFEVPLGDSSYEQYF
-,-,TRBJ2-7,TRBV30,TGTGCTAGTGTTGATAGACTCTACGAGCAGTACTTC,CASVDRLYEQYF
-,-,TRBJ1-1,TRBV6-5,TGTGCCAGCAGTTACTCGGGAGGGGTAGAAGCTTTCTTT,CASSYSGGVEAFF
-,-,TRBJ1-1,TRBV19,TGTGCCAGTAGTACGACTACGAACACTGAAGCTTTCTTT,CASSTTTNTEAFF
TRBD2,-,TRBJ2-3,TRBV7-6,TGTGCCAGCAGCTCCGGACTAGCGGGTAACCCCACAGATACGCAGTATTTT,CASSSGLAGNPTDTQYF
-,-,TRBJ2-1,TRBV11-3,TGTGCCAGCAGCTCGGACGGAGGTGAGCAGTTCTTC,CASSSDGGEQFF
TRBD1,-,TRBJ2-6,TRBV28,TGTGCCAGCAGTTCGGGACAGCTCTCTGGGGCCAACGTCCTGACTTTC,CASSSGQLSGANVLTF
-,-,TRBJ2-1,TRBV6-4,TGTGCCAGCAGTGAATCTACAGGAGGGACGGGTGAGCAGTTCTTC,CASSESTGGTGEQFF
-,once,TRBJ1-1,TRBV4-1,TGCGCCAGCAGCCAAATGGACAGCCGGTACACTGAAGCTTTCTTT,CASSQMDSRYTEAFF
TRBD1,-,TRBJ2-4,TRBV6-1,TGTGCCAGCAGTGAAGGGGGACAGGGAGGCATTCAGTACTTC,CASSEGGQGGIQYF
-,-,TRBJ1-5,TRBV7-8,TGTGCCAGCAGCTTAGCAGGGGAAAGCAATCAGCCCCAGCATTTT,CASSLAGESNQPQHF
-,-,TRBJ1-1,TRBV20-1,TGCAGTGCTAGGAGGAACACTGAAGCTTTCTTT,CSARRNTEAFF
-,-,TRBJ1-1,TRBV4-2,TGTGCCAGCAGCCAGGCGGGACCGATGAACACTGAAGCTTTCTTT,CASSQAGPMNTEAFF
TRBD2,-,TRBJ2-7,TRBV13,TGTGCCAGCAGTTTCCTAGCGGAGTCCTACGAGCAGTACTTC,CASSFLAESYEQYF
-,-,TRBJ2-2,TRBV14,TGTGCCAGCAGCCAAAGGGGTCGGGGGAACCACACCGGGGAGCTGTTTTTT,CASSQRGRGNHTGELFF
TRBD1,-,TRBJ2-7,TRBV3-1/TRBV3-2,TGTGCCAGCAGCCAACAGGGGGCCTACGAGCAGTACTTC,CASSQQGAYEQYF
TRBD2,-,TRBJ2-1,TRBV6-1,TGTGCCAGCAGTGAAGGTTCCCTAGCGGGAGGGTCAAAGCAGTTCTTC,CASSEGSLAGGSKQFF
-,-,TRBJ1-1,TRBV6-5,TGTGCCAGCAGGGAGGGAGAGGGGCGGGCTGAAGCTTTCTTT,CASREGEGRAEAFF
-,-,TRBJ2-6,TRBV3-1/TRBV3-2,TGTGCCAGCAGCCAAGAGGCCTCTGGGGCCAACGTCCTGACTTTC,CASSQEASGANVLTF
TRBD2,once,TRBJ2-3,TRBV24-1,TGTGCCACCAGTGAGTTTTCCGGGAGGAGTCGAGATACGCAGTATTTT,CATSEFSGRSRDTQYF
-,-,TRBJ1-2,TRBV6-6,TGTGCCAGCAGTGGCAGCGTCTATGGCTACACCTTC,CASSGSVYGYTF
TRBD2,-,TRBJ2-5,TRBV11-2,TGTGCCAGCAGCCGGACTAGCGGGCGGGAGACCCAGTACTTC,CASSRTSGRETQYF
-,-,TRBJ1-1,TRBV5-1,TGCGCCAGCGGGAATGGGCAGGGAAGTCAAGCTTTCTTT,CASGNGQGSQAFF
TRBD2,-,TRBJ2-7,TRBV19,TGTGCCAGTAGCGGGGGGGTCTCCTACGAGCAGTACTTC,CASSGGVSYEQYF
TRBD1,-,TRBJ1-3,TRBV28,TGTGCCAGTATTACAGGGGGCGGAGGTGGAAACACCATATATTTT,CASITGGGGGNTIYF
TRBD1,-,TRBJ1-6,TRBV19,TGTGCCAGTAGTATCCAGGGGGCGCCTTCACCCCTCCACTTT,CASSIQGAPSPLHF
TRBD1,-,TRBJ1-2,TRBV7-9,TGTGCCAGCAGCACCGGGACAGGGGGCAAATATGACTATGGCTACACCTTC,CASSTGTGGKYDYGYTF
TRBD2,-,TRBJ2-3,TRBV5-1,TGCGCCAGCAGCTTGGCGCTAGCGGGGGGGCCAGATACGCAGTATTTT,CASSLALAGGPDTQYF
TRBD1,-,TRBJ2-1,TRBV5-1,TGCGCCAGCAGCTTCGGGGGACAGGGGGCTACAGGGGTGAAGTTCTTC,CASSFGGQGATGVKFF
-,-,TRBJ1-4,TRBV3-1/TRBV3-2,TGTGCCAGCAGCCAAGTTCGGTCAGGGGAGTGGAATGAAAAACTGTTTTTT,CASSQVRSGEWNEKLFF
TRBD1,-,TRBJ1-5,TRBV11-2,TGTGCCAGCAGCCTCGACAGGGATCAGCCCCAGCATTTT,CASSLDRDQPQHF
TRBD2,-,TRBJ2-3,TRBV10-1,TGCGCCAGCAGTAGGGGAGGGGGCACAGATACGCAGTATTTT,CASSRGGGTDTQYF
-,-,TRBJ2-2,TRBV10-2,TGCGCCAGCAGTGAGTCGATCTGGCAGGGGAACACCGGGGAGCTGTTTTTT,CASSESIWQGNTGELFF
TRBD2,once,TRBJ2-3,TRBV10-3,TGTGCCATCAGTGAGGGACTAGCGGGCTCACAGGCGCAGTATTTT,CAISEGLAGSQAQYF
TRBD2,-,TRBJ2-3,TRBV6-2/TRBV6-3,TGTGCCAGCAGTTACTTGTTTCGTAGCGGGAAGGGGTCAGATACGCAGTATTTT,CASSYLFRSGKGSDTQYF
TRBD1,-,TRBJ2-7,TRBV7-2,TGTGCCAGCAGCCCTGAAACCGGGACAGGGATCTACGAGCAGTACTTC,CASSPETGTGIYEQYF
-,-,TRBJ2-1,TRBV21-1,TGTGCCAGCAGCGGCACGGGGACAGGGTTCTACAATGAGCAGTTCTTC,CASSGTGTGFYNEQFF
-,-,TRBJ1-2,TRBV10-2,TGCGCCAGCCCTAAGGCGGACTATGGCTACACCTTC,CASPKADYGYTF
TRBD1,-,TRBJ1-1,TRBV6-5,TGTGCCAGCAGAGGGACAGGGGGGAACACTGAAGCTTTCTTT,CASRGTGGNTEAFF
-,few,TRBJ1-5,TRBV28,TGTGCCAGCACTCCCCCCAATCAGCCCCAGCATTTT,CASTPPNQPQHF
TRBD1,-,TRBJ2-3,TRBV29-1,TGCAGCGTTGCCCGGACAGGAGTAAGCACAGATACGCAGTATTTT,CSVARTGVSTDTQYF
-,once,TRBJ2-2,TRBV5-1,TGCGCCAGCAGCTTGAGACGACAGAAGGACACCGGGGAGCTGTTTTTT,CASSLRRQKDTGELFF
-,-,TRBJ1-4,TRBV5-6,TGTGCCAGCAGCTTGGGACAGGCCGTTGCAACTAATGAAAAACTGTTTTTT,CASSLGQAVATNEKLFF
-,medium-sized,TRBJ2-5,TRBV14,TGTGCCAGCAGCCAAGCGGTCCAAGAGACCCAGTACTTC,CASSQAVQETQYF
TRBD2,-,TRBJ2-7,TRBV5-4,TGTGCCAGCAGCCCGGGGGGCCTAGCGGGGGGCTACGAGCAGTACTTC,CASSPGGLAGGYEQYF